This T cell receptor (beta chain) was sequenced during a study of CD8+CD57+ T cells in acquired aplastic anemia. About the research overall: When averaged, DNA from sorted CD4+ and CD8+ cells came to 3 to 3.5 ug. Approximately 11 million reads were obtained on average for healthy donor CD4+ cells.

About this clonotype itself: Antigen specificity is unknown.

Researchers used genomic DNA as the template to profile TCR beta VDJ and CDR3. Each CDR3 protein is one row after TCRdb ran MiXCR on the reads. The table shows about 150,000 distinct CDR3 sequences, with around 41% occurring only once. Germline CDR1 MGHDK, CDR2 SYGVNS. CDR3 length: 14 amino acids. V gave up 1 base and J gave up 8 bases, with 14 bases separating them. Broader study findings: No significant patient-versus-control difference appeared in CD8+ Simpson's diversity. Patients and controls shared under 35 CD8+ CDR3 sequences, highly expressed in patients.

This rearrangement joins TRBV25-1 to TRBJ1-1; D gene ambiguous. This receptor was taken from a human donor in good health, serving as a control. The sequenced sample was sorted CD4+, CD8+, or CD8+CD57+ T cells (not recorded which) from PBMCs. Written as DNA, the CDR3 is TGTGCCAGCAGTGAATCGAGGGTTACCGCCGAAGCTTTCTTT. This gives the protein CASSESRVTAEAFF.